Below are 18 T cell receptor beta chains sequenced from a single sample in a study of cytomegalovirus exposure and HLA in healthy donors. Profiled with immunoSEQ multiplex PCR; TCRdb holds only in-frame clones, not every one. The sample has about 74,000 clones; 94% are singletons. Specimen: PBMCs. These receptors were obtained from a man between 18 and 35 years old in good health and CMV-seropositive.

Here the CDR3 DNA reads TGTGCCTGGAGGACAGGGGGGGTCGCCGGGGAGCTGTTTTTT. This codes for CAWRTGGVAGELFF. The gene calls are TRBV30 and TRBJ2-2, with 9 bases aligning to TRBD1. The CDR3 sequence is 14 residues long. CDR1 and CDR2 (germline): GTSNPN, SVGIG (reference sequence). V dropped 3 bases and J dropped 6; count of bases not matched to a gene: 5. The whole variable domain, filled in from reference TRBV30 and TRBJ2-2, reads SQTIHQWPATLVQPVGSPLSLECTVEGTSNPNLYWYRQAAGRGLQLLFYSVGIGQISSEVPQNLSASRPQDRQFILSSKKLLLSDSGFYLCAWRTGGVAGELFFGEGSRLTVL.

The CDR3 region has the DNA TGTGCCACCTGGACCAGGGTTTTGGGCTCCTACGAGCAGTACTTC. It translates to CATWTRVLGSYEQYF. V is TRBV27 and J is TRBJ2-7, with a tentative D call TRBD1 (5 bases). Per the germline V gene, CDR1 is MNHEY and CDR2 is SMNVEV (reference sequence). The CDR3 consists of 15 residues. V was clipped by 10 bases and J by 0 bases, with 19 bases between them.

The rearrangement joins TRBV30 to TRBJ2-1; 7 bases fit TRBD1. This CDR3 has 16 amino acids. V lost 0 bases and J lost 6; bases outside the gene matches: 11. CDR1 and CDR2 from the germline V gene are GTSNPN and SVGIG (reference sequence). The CDR3 reads CAWSVKFKGASNEQFF. The CDR3 nucleotides are TGTGCCTGGAGTGTCAAGTTTAAGGGGGCGAGCAATGAGCAGTTCTTC.

This chain uses TRBV11-2 with TRBJ2-2; TRBD2 matches 10 bases. V trimming: 4 bases; J trimming: 4 bases; junction bases outside the gene matches: 9. This CDR3 contains 17 residues. Germline CDR1 is SGHAT and CDR2 is FQNNGV. DNA of the CDR3: TGTGCCAGCAGCTCCCCTAGCGGGAGAGTCGGCACCGGGGAGCTGTTTTTT. It translates to CASSSPSGRVGTGELFF.

This sequence joins TRBV6-5 and TRBJ2-7; a possible D gene is TRBD1 (6 bases). Trimming cost V 2 bases and J 5 bases, with 16 bases left between them. This CDR3 has 15 residues. Germline-derived CDR1 and CDR2 are MNHEY and SVGAGI. The CDR3 sequence: CASSYSRQGINEQYF. CDR3 bases: TGTGCCAGCAGTTACAGCCGGCAGGGGATCAACGAGCAGTACTTC.

This sequence joins TRBV15 and TRBJ1-5, with D possibly being TRBD1 (5 bases). CDR3 length: 16 residues. The germline gives CDR1 LNHNV, CDR2 YYDKDF (reference sequence). V lost 0 bases, J lost 5 bases, and 14 bases lay in between. The CDR3 reads CATSRDHPGIYQPQHF. CDR3 coding DNA: TGTGCCACCAGCAGAGATCACCCAGGGATCTATCAGCCCCAGCATTTT.

The CDR3 DNA is TGTGCTAGTGGTTTATTAAGCGGGAGCTCCTACGAGCAGTACTTC. Protein sequence: CASGLLSGSSYEQYF. V and J are TRBV12-5 and TRBJ2-7, with TRBD2 matching over 8 bases. CDR1 and CDR2 from the germline V gene are LGHNT and FRNRAP. V shed 3 bases, J shed 0 bases, and the junction held 4 bases outside the gene matches. The CDR3 has 15 amino acids.

V is TRBV5-1 and J is TRBJ1-1; perhaps TRBD1 as D (6 bases). Trimming pared 4 bases from V and 3 bases from J, leaving 16 bases between. Germline V gene sequence: CDR1 SGHRS, CDR2 YFSETQ. This CDR3 region has 15 residues. This chain's CDR3 is CASSRRDYRDTEAFF. The CDR3 DNA follows: TGCGCCAGCAGCCGGCGGGACTACAGGGACACTGAAGCTTTCTTT.

The rearrangement links TRBV11-1 to TRBJ2-1; D ambiguous. Germline loops: CDR1 SGHAT, CDR2 FQDESV (reference sequence). V lost 2 bases, J lost 2 bases, and 13 bases lay in between. CDR3 length equals 16 residues. CDR3 DNA: TGTGCCAGCAGCTTAATGCAGGTCCGAACCTACAATGAGCAGTTCTTC. It translates to CASSLMQVRTYNEQFF.

This chain joins TRBV28 and TRBJ2-6; 7 bases line up with TRBD1. Germline V gives CDR1 MDHEN, CDR2 SYDVKM. The CDR3 runs to 15 residues. V was pared by 5 bases and J by 0 bases, with 1 base of the junction left unmatched. CDR3 sequence: CASSPGGSGANVLTF. The CDR3 DNA reads as TGTGCCAGCAGTCCAGGGGGCTCTGGGGCCAACGTCCTGACTTTC.

The chain couples TRBV30 to TRBJ2-7; D unresolved. Looked up from germline, CDR1 is GTSNPN and CDR2 is SVGIG (reference sequence). V was cut by 2 bases and J by 6 bases, with 8 bases left in between. The CDR3 is 11 residues long. This CDR3 reads CAWSLPGEQYF. Here the CDR3 DNA reads TGTGCCTGGAGTCTCCCGGGCGAGCAGTACTTC.

V usage is TRBV7-8 and J usage is TRBJ2-1; the D is unclear. The CDR3 runs to 16 residues. The V end lost 5 bases, the J end lost 8 bases, and 22 bases lay between the germline ends. Germline CDR1 SGHVS, CDR2 FQNEAQ. This CDR3 is CASSPRSDAWVDEQFF. CDR3 DNA sequence: TGTGCCAGCAGCCCTCGAAGCGACGCATGGGTGGATGAGCAGTTCTTC. The whole variable domain, remainder taken from reference TRBV7-8 and TRBJ2-1, is GAGVSQSPRYKVAKRGQDVALRCDPISGHVSLFWYQQALGQGPEFLTYFQNEAQLDKSGLPSDRFFAERPEGSVSTLKIQRTQQEDSAVYLCASSPRSDAWVDEQFFGPGTRLTVL.

The chain carries TRBV2 and TRBJ2-7; possible D gene TRBD1, 6 bases. Looked up from germline, CDR1 is SNHLY and CDR2 is FYNNEI. This CDR3 has 14 residues. Deletions cut 4 bases from V and 0 bases from J, with 10 bases between. Written as DNA, the CDR3 is TGTGCCAGCAGTGGGGACACCCACTCCTACGAGCAGTACTTC. Protein product: CASSGDTHSYEQYF. The full variable domain, with the rest looked up from reference TRBV2 and TRBJ2-7, is EPEVTQTPSHQVTQMGQEVILRCVPISNHLYFYWYRQILGQKVEFLVSFYNNEISEKSEIFDDQFSVERPDGSNFTLKIRSTKLEDSAMYFCASSGDTHSYEQYFGPGTRLTVT.

V usage is TRBV19 and J usage is TRBJ1-1, with 7 bases aligning to TRBD1. Trimming removed 7 bases from V and 0 bases from J; junction bases left unmatched: 8. The CDR3 is 15 amino acids. CDR1 and CDR2 (germline): LNHDA, SQIVND (reference sequence). CDR3: CASTSTGPMNTEAFF. The CDR3 DNA is TGTGCCAGTACCTCGACAGGGCCGATGAACACTGAAGCTTTCTTT.

The CDR3 region is CSARDRGPQHF. For the CDR3, the DNA is TGCAGTGCTAGAGATAGGGGGCCCCAGCATTTT. This chain joins TRBV20-1 and TRBJ1-5; possibly TRBD1 for D (5 bases). V was trimmed by 0 bases and J by 9 bases, leaving 6 bases between them. This CDR3 spans 11 amino acids. Germline loops: CDR1 DFQATT, CDR2 SNEGSKA (reference sequence).

This clone has more than one count but fewer than ten. The chain recombines TRBV5-6 with TRBJ1-1; possibly TRBD1 for D (6 bases). CDR3 size: 15 residues. CDR1 and CDR2 (germline): SGHDT, YYEEEE. The V end lost 0 bases, the J end lost 5 bases, and 14 bases lay between the germline ends. This chain's CDR3 is CASSLGRGRLTEAFF. As DNA, the CDR3 is TGTGCCAGCAGCTTGGGCAGGGGCCGATTAACTGAAGCTTTCTTT.

The CDR3 bases are TGTGCCAGTAGTCTTCCCGGAGGAGGTAACTATGGCTACACCTTC. It specifies CASSLPGGGNYGYTF. The J gene is TRBJ1-2, the V gene TRBV19; D is unclear. CDR1 is LNHDA, CDR2 SQIVND, per germline (reference sequence). Trimming took off 5 bases at V and 1 base at J, with 14 bases between the two ends. The CDR3 length is 15 residues.

This sequence joins TRBV30 and TRBJ1-2; TRBD1 is a possible D gene (6 bases). V lost 2 bases and J 6 bases, leaving 13 bases between the germline ends. CDR1 and CDR2 from the germline V gene are GTSNPN and SVGIG (reference sequence). The CDR3 has 13 residues. The CDR3 DNA reads as TGTGCCTGGAGTAGGGGGGGCATGGATGGCTACACCTTC. It encodes CAWSRGGMDGYTF.